The source of this TCR beta chain is a study of T cell responses to AZD1222 COVID-19 vaccine. General study points: Repertoire collection took place solely once the T cell response had peaked.

The protocol was immunoSEQ multiplex PCR, while the TCRdb copy is restricted to in-frame clones and leaves out a portion. The data show about 150,000 clones, around 90% seen once. V was clipped by 3 bases and J by 4 bases; unmatched bases: 13. The CDR3 totals 18 residues. Germline-derived CDR1 and CDR2 are SGHDN and FVKESK. To note about this clone: The antigen is undetermined.

This TCR derives from an adult who received the AZD1222 COVID-19 vaccine. The source material was peripheral blood, sampled 28 days after the second AZD1222 dose. V and J are TRBV14 and TRBJ1-5, with TRBD1 matching over 9 bases. The CDR3 DNA sequence: TGTGCCAGCAGCCAGAGAAGCCGGGACAGGGTTGGGAATCAGCCCCAGCATTTT. This gives the protein CASSQRSRDRVGNQPQHF.